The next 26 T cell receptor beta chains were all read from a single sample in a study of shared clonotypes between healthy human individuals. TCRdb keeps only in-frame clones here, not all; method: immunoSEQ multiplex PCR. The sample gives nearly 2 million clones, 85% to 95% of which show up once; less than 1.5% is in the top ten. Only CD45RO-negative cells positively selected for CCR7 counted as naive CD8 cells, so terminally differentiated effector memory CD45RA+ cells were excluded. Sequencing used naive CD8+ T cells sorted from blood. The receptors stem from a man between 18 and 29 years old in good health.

The CDR3 region is CAISGTTRDNEQFF. The CDR3 region has the DNA TGTGCCATCAGTGGAACAACAAGGGACAATGAGCAGTTCTTC. This chain connects TRBV10-3 to TRBJ2-1; D unclear. The V and J ends lost 4 bases and 5 bases respectively, with 12 bases between them. CDR1 ENHRY and CDR2 SYGVKD come from the germline V gene. The CDR3 consists of 14 residues.

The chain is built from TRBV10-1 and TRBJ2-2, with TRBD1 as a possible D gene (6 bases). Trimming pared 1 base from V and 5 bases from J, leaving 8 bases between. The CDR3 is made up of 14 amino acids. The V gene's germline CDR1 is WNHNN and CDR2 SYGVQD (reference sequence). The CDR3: CASSELGGTGELFF. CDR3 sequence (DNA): TGCGCCAGCAGTGAGTTAGGGGGAACCGGGGAGCTGTTTTTT.

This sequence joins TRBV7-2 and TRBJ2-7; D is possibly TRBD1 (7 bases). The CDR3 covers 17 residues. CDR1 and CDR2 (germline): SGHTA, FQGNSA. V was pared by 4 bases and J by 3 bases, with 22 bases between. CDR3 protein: CASSSTPLAGQNYEQYF. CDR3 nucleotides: TGTGCCAGCAGCTCCACCCCCTTGGCGGGACAGAACTACGAGCAGTACTTC.

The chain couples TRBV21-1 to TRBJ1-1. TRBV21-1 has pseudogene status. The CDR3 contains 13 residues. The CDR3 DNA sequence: TGTGCCAGCAGCAATGGGGGGAATACTGAAGCTTTCTTT. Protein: CASSNGGNTEAFF.

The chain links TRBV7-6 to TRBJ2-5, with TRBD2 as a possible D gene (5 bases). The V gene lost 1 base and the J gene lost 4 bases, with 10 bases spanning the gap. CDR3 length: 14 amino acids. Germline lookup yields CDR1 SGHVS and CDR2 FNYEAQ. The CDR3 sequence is CASSLESEGETQYF. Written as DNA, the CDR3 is TGTGCCAGCAGCTTAGAGTCCGAGGGAGAGACCCAGTACTTC.

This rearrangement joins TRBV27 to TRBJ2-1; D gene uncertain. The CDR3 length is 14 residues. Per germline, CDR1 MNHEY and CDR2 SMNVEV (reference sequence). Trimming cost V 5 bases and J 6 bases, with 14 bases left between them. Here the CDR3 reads CASSTAGPGNEQFF. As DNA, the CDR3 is TGTGCCAGCAGTACCGCAGGCCCGGGCAATGAGCAGTTCTTC.

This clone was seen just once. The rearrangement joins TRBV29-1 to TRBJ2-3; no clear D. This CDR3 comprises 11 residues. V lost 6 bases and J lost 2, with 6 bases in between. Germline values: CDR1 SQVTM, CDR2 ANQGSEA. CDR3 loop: CSVLSTDTQYF. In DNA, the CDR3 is TGCAGCGTCCTTTCCACAGATACGCAGTATTTT.

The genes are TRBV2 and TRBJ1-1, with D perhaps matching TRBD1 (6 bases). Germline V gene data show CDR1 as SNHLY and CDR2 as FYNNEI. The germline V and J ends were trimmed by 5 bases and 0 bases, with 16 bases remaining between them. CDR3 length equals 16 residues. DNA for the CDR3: TGTGCCAGCAGTTTCTGGGGGACACCAATGAACACTGAAGCTTTCTTT. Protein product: CASSFWGTPMNTEAFF.

In nucleotides, the CDR3 is TGTGCCAGCAGCCCTTCGGACGCGGTCTCCTACGAGCAGTACTTC. Translation gives CASSPSDAVSYEQYF. The genes are TRBV11-2 and TRBJ2-7; no reliable D call. The V and J ends lost 5 bases and 0 bases respectively, with 14 bases between them. This CDR3 is built from 15 residues. Per the germline V gene, CDR1 is SGHAT and CDR2 is FQNNGV.

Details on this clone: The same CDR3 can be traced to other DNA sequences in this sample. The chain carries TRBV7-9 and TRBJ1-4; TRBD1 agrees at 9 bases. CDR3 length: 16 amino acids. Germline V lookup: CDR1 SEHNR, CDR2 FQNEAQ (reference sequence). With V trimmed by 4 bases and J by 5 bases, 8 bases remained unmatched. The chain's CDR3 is CASSSTGQGQNEKLFF. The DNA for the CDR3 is TGTGCCAGCAGCTCTACTGGACAGGGGCAAAATGAAAAACTGTTTTTT. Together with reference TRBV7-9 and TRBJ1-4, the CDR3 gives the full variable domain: DTGVSQNPRHKITKRGQNVTFRCDPISEHNRLYWYRQTLGQGPEFLTYFQNEAQLEKSRLLSDRFSAERPKGSFSTLEIQRTEQGDSAMYLCASSSTGQGQNEKLFFGSGTQLSVL.

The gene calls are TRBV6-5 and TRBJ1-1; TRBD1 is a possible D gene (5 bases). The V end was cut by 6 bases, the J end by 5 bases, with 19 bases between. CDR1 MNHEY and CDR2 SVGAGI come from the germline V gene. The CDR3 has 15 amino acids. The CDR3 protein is CASRFSGGGITEAFF. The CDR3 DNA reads TGTGCCAGCAGATTCAGTGGGGGTGGTATTACTGAAGCTTTCTTT.

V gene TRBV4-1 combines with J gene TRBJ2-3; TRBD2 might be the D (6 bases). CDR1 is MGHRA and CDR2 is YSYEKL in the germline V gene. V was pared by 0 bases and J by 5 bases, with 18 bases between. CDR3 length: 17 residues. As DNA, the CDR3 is TGCGCCAGCAGCCAAGATCAAATCGGGAGCTTAATAGATACGCAGTATTTT. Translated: CASSQDQIGSLIDTQYF.

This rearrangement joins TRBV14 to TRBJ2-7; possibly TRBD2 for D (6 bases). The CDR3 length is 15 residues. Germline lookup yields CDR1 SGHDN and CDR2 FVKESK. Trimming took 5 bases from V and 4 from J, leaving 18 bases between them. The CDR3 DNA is TGTGCCAGCAGCACCAGGGTAGCGGTATGGTACGAGCAGTACTTC. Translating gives CASSTRVAVWYEQYF. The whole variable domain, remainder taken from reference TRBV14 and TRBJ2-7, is EAGVTQFPSHSVIEKGQTVTLRCDPISGHDNLYWYRRVMGKEIKFLLHFVKESKQDESGMPNNRFLAERTGGTYSTLKVQPAELEDSGVYFCASSTRVAVWYEQYFGPGTRLTVT.

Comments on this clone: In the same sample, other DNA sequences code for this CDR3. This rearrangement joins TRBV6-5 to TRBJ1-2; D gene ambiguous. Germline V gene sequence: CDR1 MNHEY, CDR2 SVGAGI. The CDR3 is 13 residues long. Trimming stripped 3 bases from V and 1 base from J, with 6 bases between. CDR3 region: CASSYGVNYGYTF. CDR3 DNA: TGTGCCAGCAGTTATGGGGTTAACTATGGCTACACCTTC.

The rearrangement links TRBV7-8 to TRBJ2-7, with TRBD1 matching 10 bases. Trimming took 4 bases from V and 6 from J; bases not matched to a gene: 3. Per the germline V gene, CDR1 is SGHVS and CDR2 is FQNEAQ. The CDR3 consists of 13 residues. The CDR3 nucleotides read TGTGCCAGCAGCTGGGACAGGGGTCCCGAGCAGTACTTC. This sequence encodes CASSWDRGPEQYF. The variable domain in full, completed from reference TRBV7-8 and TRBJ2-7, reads GAGVSQSPRYKVAKRGQDVALRCDPISGHVSLFWYQQALGQGPEFLTYFQNEAQLDKSGLPSDRFFAERPEGSVSTLKIQRTQQEDSAVYLCASSWDRGPEQYFGPGTRLTVT.

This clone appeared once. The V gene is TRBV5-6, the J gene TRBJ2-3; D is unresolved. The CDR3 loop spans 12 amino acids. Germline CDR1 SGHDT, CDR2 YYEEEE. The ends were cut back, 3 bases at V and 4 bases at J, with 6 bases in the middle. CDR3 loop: CASSSLSDTQYF. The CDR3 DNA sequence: TGTGCCAGCAGCTCCTTATCAGATACGCAGTATTTT. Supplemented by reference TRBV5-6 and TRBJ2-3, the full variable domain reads DAGVTQSPTHLIKTRGQQVTLRCSPKSGHDTVSWYQQALGQGPQFIFQYYEEEERQRGNFPDRFSGHQFPNYSSELNVNALLLGDSALYLCASSSLSDTQYFGPGTRLTVL.

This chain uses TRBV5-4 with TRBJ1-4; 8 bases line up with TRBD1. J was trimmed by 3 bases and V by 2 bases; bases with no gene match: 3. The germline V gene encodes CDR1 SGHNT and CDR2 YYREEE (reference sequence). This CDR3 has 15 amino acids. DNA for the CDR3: TGTGCCAGCAGCTTCAGGGGGCAGTCTAATGAAAAACTGTTTTTT. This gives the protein CASSFRGQSNEKLFF.

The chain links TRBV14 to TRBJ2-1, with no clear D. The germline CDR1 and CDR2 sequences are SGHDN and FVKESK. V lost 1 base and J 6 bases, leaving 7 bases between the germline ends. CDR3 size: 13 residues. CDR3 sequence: CASSQGPGNEQFF. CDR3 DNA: TGTGCCAGCAGCCAAGGTCCGGGCAATGAGCAGTTCTTC. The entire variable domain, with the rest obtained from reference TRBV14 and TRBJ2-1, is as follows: EAGVTQFPSHSVIEKGQTVTLRCDPISGHDNLYWYRRVMGKEIKFLLHFVKESKQDESGMPNNRFLAERTGGTYSTLKVQPAELEDSGVYFCASSQGPGNEQFFGPGTRLTVL.

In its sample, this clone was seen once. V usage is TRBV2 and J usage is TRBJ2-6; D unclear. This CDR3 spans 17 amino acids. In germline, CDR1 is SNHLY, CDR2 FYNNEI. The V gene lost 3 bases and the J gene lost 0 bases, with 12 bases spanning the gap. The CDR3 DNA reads TGTGCCAGCAGTGATACGCGGACCTACTCTGGGGCCAACGTCCTGACTTTC. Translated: CASSDTRTYSGANVLTF.

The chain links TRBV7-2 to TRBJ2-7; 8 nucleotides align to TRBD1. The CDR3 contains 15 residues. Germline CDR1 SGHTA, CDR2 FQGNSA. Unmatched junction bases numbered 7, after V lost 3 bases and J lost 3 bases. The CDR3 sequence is CASSFRDRTGYEQYF. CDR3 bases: TGTGCCAGCAGCTTTCGGGACAGGACAGGCTACGAGCAGTACTTC.

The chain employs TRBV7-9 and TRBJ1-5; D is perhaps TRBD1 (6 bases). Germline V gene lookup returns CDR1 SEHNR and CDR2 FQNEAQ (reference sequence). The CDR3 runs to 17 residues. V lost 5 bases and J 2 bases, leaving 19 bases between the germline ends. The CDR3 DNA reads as TGTGCCAGCAGCCAAACTACAGGGTTTGACGGCAATCAGCCCCAGCATTTT. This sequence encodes CASSQTTGFDGNQPQHF.

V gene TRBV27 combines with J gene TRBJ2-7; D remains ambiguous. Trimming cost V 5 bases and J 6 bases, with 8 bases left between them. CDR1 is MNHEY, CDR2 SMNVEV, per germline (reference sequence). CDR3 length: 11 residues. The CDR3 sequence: CASSGPIEQYF. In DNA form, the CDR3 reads TGTGCCAGCAGTGGACCCATCGAGCAGTACTTC.

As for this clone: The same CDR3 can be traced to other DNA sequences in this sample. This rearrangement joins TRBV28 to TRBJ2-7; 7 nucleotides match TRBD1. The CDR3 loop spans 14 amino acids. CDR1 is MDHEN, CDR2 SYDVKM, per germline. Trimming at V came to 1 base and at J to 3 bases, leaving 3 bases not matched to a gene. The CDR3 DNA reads TGTGCCAGCAGTTTATCCGGGACAGACTACGAGCAGTACTTC. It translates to CASSLSGTDYEQYF.

CDR3 nucleotide sequence: TGCGCCAGCAGCTTATCGGGGTCTGGCTACACCTTC. Translation gives CASSLSGSGYTF. The rearrangement joins TRBV5-1 to TRBJ1-2, with D uncertain. There are 12 residues in the CDR3. V was pared by 2 bases and J by 7 bases, with 9 bases between. Germline V gives CDR1 SGHRS, CDR2 YFSETQ.

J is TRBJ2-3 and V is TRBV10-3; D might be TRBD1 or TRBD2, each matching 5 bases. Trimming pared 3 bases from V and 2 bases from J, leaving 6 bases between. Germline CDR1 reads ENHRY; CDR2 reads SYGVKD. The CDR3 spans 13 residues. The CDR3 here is CAISEGTTDTQYF. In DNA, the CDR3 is TGTGCCATCAGTGAAGGGACCACAGATACGCAGTATTTT.

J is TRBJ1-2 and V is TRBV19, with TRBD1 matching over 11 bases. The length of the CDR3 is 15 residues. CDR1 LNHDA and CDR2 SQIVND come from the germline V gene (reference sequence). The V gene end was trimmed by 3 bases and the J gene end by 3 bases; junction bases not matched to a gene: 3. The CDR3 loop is CASSIGTGGYYGYTF. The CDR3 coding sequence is TGTGCCAGTAGTATTGGGACAGGGGGATACTATGGCTACACCTTC.